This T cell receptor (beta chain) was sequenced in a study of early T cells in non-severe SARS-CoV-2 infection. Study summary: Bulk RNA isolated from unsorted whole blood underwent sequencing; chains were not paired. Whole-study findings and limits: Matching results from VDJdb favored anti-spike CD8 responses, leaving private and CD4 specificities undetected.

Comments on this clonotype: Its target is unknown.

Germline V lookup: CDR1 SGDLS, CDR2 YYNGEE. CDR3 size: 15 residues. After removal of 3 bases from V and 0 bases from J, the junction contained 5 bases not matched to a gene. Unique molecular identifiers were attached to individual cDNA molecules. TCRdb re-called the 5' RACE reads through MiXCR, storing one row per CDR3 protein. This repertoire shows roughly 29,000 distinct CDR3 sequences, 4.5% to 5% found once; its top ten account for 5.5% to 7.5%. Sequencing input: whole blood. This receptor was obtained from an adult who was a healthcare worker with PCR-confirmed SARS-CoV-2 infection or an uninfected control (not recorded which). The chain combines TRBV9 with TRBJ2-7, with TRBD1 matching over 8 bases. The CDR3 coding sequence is TGTGCCAGCAGCGCGGGACAGGTGAACTCCTACGAGCAGTACTTC. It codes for CASSAGQVNSYEQYF.